This TCR beta chain comes out of a study of blood T cell repertoires in COVID-19. Repertoires were generated with immunoSEQ multiplex PCR, while TCRdb's copy carries only in-frame clones and drops some. The table shows about 87,000 clones, with roughly 76% occurring only once. The sequenced sample was peripheral blood. This TCR derives from a woman aged 45-65 years with acute or convalescent COVID-19.

Written as DNA, the CDR3 is TGTGCCAGCAGTTTTCACCCAGGCTCCTACGAGCAGTACTTC. Protein sequence: CASSFHPGSYEQYF. The J gene is TRBJ2-7, the V gene TRBV28; D unresolved. Germline CDR1 is MDHEN and CDR2 is SYDVKM. The CDR3 runs 14 residues. V lost 3 bases to trimming and J lost 0 bases, with 9 bases between them.